Below are 8 T cell receptor beta chains sequenced from a single sample in a study of chemoradiotherapy in HPV16-positive cancers. TCRdb keeps only in-frame clones here, not all; method: immunoSEQ multiplex PCR. The sample shows about 66,000 clones, about nine tenths of them seen only once. The sequenced sample was blood, obtained from a patient who underwent chemoradiotherapy. The receptors here all came from a human donor with HPV-associated anogenital cancer.

The V and J genes are TRBV28 and TRBJ1-1, with unresolved D. Per germline, CDR1 MDHEN and CDR2 SYDVKM. Trimming took 2 bases from V and 0 from J, leaving 7 bases between them. The CDR3 sequence is 14 residues long. The CDR3 DNA reads TGTGCCAGCAGTTTAACTCAGATGAACACTGAAGCTTTCTTT. Its translation is CASSLTQMNTEAFF.

This clone was counted a single time. Other DNA sequences in the sample encode the same CDR3. The J gene is TRBJ1-1, the V gene TRBV19, with 9 bases lining up with TRBD1. From germline, CDR1 is LNHDA and CDR2 SQIVND (reference sequence). The length of the CDR3 is 15 residues. V was clipped by 3 bases and J by 4 bases; unmatched bases: 6. This CDR3 is CASSISGQGSTEAFF. In nucleotides, the CDR3 is TGTGCCAGTAGTATTTCGGGACAGGGAAGCACTGAAGCTTTCTTT.

This clone was recorded a few times. V and J are TRBV5-1 and TRBJ2-2; 8 bases align to TRBD1. Trimming at V came to 6 bases and at J to 2 bases, leaving 6 bases not matched to a gene. This CDR3 contains 15 residues. CDR1 and CDR2 (germline): SGHRS, YFSETQ. CDR3: CASNPTGDNTGELFF. CDR3 DNA sequence: TGCGCCAGCAACCCGACAGGGGACAACACCGGGGAGCTGTTTTTT.

V usage is TRBV9 and J usage is TRBJ1-4; D unresolved. V lost 0 bases and J lost 1, with 4 bases in between. CDR1 is SGDLS and CDR2 is YYNGEE in the germline V gene. The CDR3 contains 14 residues. The DNA of the CDR3 is TGTGCCAGCAGCGTAGCAGTAACTAATGAAAAACTGTTTTTT. This gives the protein CASSVAVTNEKLFF. The full variable domain, in which reference TRBV9 and TRBJ1-4 provide the parts outside the CDR3, is DSGVTQTPKHLITATGQRVTLRCSPRSGDLSVYWYQQSLDQGLQFLIQYYNGEERAKGNILERFSAQQFPDLHSELNLSSLELGDSALYFCASSVAVTNEKLFFGSGTQLSVL.

This clone is a singleton in its sample. The chain links TRBV7-6 to TRBJ1-1, with D possibly being TRBD1 (5 bases). The CDR3 totals 14 residues. Deletions cut 5 bases from V and 5 bases from J, with 15 bases between. CDR1 and CDR2 (germline): SGHVS, FNYEAQ. The CDR3 sequence is CASSAQEGLTEAFF. In DNA, the CDR3 is TGTGCCAGCAGCGCCCAGGAGGGGCTGACTGAAGCTTTCTTT.

This rearrangement joins TRBV15 to TRBJ1-2; weak D call: TRBD1 (6 bases). The V end was cut by 3 bases, the J end by 4 bases, with 15 bases between. Looked up from germline, CDR1 is LNHNV and CDR2 is YYDKDF (reference sequence). The CDR3 is made up of 15 amino acids. CDR3 protein: CATSSGQPGGYGYTF. The CDR3, as DNA: TGTGCCACCAGCAGTGGACAGCCTGGGGGCTATGGCTACACCTTC.

The chain links TRBV6-5 to TRBJ2-7, with unresolved D. The CDR3 has 13 amino acids. CDR1 is MNHEY, CDR2 SVGAGI, per germline. Trimming left V 9 bases short and J 6 bases short, with 18 bases between. CDR3 nucleotides: TGTGCCAGAATTAAGCAGAAAGGGTTCGAGCAGTACTTC. Encoded protein: CARIKQKGFEQYF.

The chain is built from TRBV10-1 and TRBJ2-3; D possibly corresponds to TRBD1 (5 bases). Germline assignment: CDR1 WNHNN and CDR2 SYGVQD (reference sequence). CDR3 length equals 15 residues. Trimming pared 3 bases from V and 3 bases from J, leaving 13 bases between. The chain's CDR3 is CASSEAGLGTDTQYF. The CDR3 coding sequence is TGCGCCAGCAGTGAAGCAGGGCTGGGTACAGATACGCAGTATTTT.